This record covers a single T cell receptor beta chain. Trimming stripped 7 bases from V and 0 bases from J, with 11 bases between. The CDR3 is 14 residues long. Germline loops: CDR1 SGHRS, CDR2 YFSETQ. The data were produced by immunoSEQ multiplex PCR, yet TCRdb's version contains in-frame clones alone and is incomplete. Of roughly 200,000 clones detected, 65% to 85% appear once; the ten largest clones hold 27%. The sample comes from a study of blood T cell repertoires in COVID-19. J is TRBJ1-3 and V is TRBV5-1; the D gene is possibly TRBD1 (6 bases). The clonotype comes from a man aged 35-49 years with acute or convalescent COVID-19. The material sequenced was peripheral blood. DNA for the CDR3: TGCGCCAGCCGCAGGGGAGACTCTGGAAACACCATATATTTT. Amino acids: CASRRGDSGNTIYF.